What follows is one T cell receptor beta chain and its context. There were TCR beta CDR3 regions amplified from RNA transcripts. In the first-round RT-PCR of the TCR CDR3, the HTBI primer set was used. TCRdb reprocessed the multiplex PCR reads via MiXCR and lists one record per CDR3 protein. The sample shows around 760,000 distinct CDR3 sequences, 30% to 40% of them seen only once. Graves' hyperthyroidism was deemed stable absent ophthalmopathy progression within 18 months. Diagnosis rested on symptoms, serum thyroxine and TRAb, thyroid ultrasound, and orbital computed tomography. This specimen comes from a study of T cells in Graves' hyperthyroidism and ophthalmopathy. Turning to the study itself: Staff took peripheral blood when the initial diagnosis was made, before any treatment began.

The germline CDR1 and CDR2 sequences are SNHLY and FYNNEI. The V gene end was trimmed by 11 bases and the J gene end by 7 bases; junction bases not matched to a gene: 11. The CDR3 contains 13 residues. The sample taken for sequencing was blood. The rearrangement joins TRBV2 to TRBJ1-5; 7 nucleotides line up with TRBD1. The TCR sequence derives from a woman between 40 and 55 years old with Graves' hyperthyroidism. CDR3 nucleotide sequence: TGTGCCTGGAGAACGGCAGGGGGACAGCCCCAGCATTTT. This encodes CAWRTAGGQPQHF.